This T cell receptor beta chain was documented in a study of cytomegalovirus exposure and HLA in healthy donors. Study summary: A preliminary data release comprised around 90 million unique TCRs obtained from HLA-typed donors. Study observations and caveats: A list of 164 TCR beta chains associated with cytomegalovirus was given. A later analysis, which compared TCR beta chains of equal frequency, found the HLA-associated ones more clonally expanded.

This CDR3 contains 15 residues. Trimming shortened V by 5 bases and J by 1 base, and 14 bases separated the two germline ends. Germline assignment: CDR1 KGHSH and CDR2 LQKENI. The primer mix had 60 Vbeta and 13 Jbeta primers. Repertoires were generated with immunoSEQ multiplex PCR, while TCRdb's copy carries only in-frame clones and drops some. In the table there are around 200,000 clones, roughly 80% of which are singletons. This clone was seen only once. Its antigen is unknown. This clonotype originated in a man aged 50-60 years in good health and CMV-seronegative. What was sequenced was PBMCs. This sequence joins TRBV18 and TRBJ1-1; D may be TRBD1 (5 bases). This chain's CDR3 is CASSTLDGQNTEAFF. The CDR3 DNA sequence: TGTGCCAGCTCAACTCTGGACGGACAGAACACTGAAGCTTTCTTT.